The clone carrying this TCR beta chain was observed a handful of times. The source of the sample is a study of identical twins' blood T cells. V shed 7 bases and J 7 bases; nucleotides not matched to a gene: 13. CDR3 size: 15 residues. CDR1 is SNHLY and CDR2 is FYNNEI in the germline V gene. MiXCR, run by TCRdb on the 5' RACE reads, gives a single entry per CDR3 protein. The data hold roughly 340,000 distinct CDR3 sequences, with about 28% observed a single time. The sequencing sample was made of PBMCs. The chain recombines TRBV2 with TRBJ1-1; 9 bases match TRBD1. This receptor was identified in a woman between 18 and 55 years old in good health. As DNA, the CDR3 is TGTGCCAGCAAAACCGGGACAGGGTTTTACGGTGAAGCTTTCTTT. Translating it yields CASKTGTGFYGEAFF.